These 27 T cell receptor beta chains originate from one sample sequenced in a study of T-cell memory formation after mild COVID-19. TCRdb ran MiXCR on the 5' RACE reads and lists one entry per CDR3 protein. The data show about 470,000 distinct CDR3 sequences, with 20% to 30% seen just once and about an eighth held by the top ten. The sequenced material came from PBMCs or a T cell subset sorted from them (not recorded which). All receptors derive from an adult woman who had mild COVID-19 (a few samples of this study predate the infection). Cell type and time point are not known.

Only a few counts were recorded for this clonotype. V gene TRBV5-6 combines with J gene TRBJ2-5; 9 nucleotides match TRBD1. This CDR3 has 16 amino acids. The germline V gene has CDR1 SGHDT and CDR2 YYEEEE. J lost 1 base, V lost 0 bases, and 4 bases had no gene match. The DNA for the CDR3 is TGTGCCAGCAGCTTGGCAGGGACAGGGCTCCAAGAGACCCAGTACTTC. This codes for CASSLAGTGLQETQYF.

This clonotype was seen a few times. CDR3 sequence: CASSPGQGTIGEQFF. As DNA, the CDR3 is TGTGCCAGCAGTCCGGGACAGGGGACCATTGGTGAGCAGTTCTTC. The chain uses TRBV12-3 or TRBV12-4 and TRBJ2-1; 10 bases agree with TRBD1. CDR3 size: 15 residues. V dropped 5 bases and J dropped 9; count of bases not matched to a gene: 10.

The CDR3 DNA reads as TGTGCCTGGAGTAGGGAACAGGGGGCCGGGGAGCTGTTTTTT. Its protein is CAWSREQGAGELFF. V usage is TRBV30 and J usage is TRBJ2-2; TRBD1 aligns across 8 bases. V was pared by 2 bases and J by 6 bases, with 5 bases of the junction left unmatched. Germline CDR1 is GTSNPN and CDR2 is SVGIG (reference sequence). The CDR3 runs 14 residues.

This chain joins TRBV9 and TRBJ1-2; 10 bases line up with TRBD1. The CDR3 loop spans 14 amino acids. Looked up from germline, CDR1 is SGDLS and CDR2 is YYNGEE. The ends lost 3 bases at V and 6 bases at J; junction bases unmatched: 5. This chain's CDR3 is CASSEGQGTHGYTF. Here the CDR3 DNA reads TGTGCCAGCAGCGAGGGACAGGGGACGCATGGCTACACCTTC. The full variable domain, in which reference TRBV9 and TRBJ1-2 provide the parts outside the CDR3, is DSGVTQTPKHLITATGQRVTLRCSPRSGDLSVYWYQQSLDQGLQFLIQYYNGEERAKGNILERFSAQQFPDLHSELNLSSLELGDSALYFCASSEGQGTHGYTFGSGTRLTVV.

This clonotype was detected a few times. The chain links TRBV5-1 to TRBJ2-2; D might be TRBD2 (6 bases). Germline CDR1 is SGHRS and CDR2 is YFSETQ. The V end lost 4 bases, the J end lost 1 base, and 14 bases lay between the germline ends. CDR3 length equals 16 residues. CDR3 sequence (DNA): TGCGCCAGCAGCCCGGCTAGCGTCGTGAACACCGGGGAGCTGTTTTTT. It encodes CASSPASVVNTGELFF.

The rearrangement joins TRBV9 to TRBJ2-3, with 12 bases that match TRBD2. CDR1 and CDR2 (germline): SGDLS, YYNGEE. The CDR3 consists of 15 residues. The trim removed 2 bases at V and 7 bases at J, leaving 5 bases unmatched. In DNA, the CDR3 is TGTGCCAGCAGCGTCACTAGCGGGGGGACCTATACGCAGTATTTT. Encoded protein: CASSVTSGGTYTQYF.

The chain couples TRBV3-1 to TRBJ1-1; 9 positions agree with TRBD1. Losses at the gene ends were 2 bases for V and 0 bases for J; bases not matched to a gene: 7. This CDR3 has 17 amino acids. Per the germline V gene, CDR1 is LGHDT and CDR2 is YNNKEL (reference sequence). CDR3 sequence (DNA): TGTGCCAGCAGCCAACCTACGGGACAGGGATTGAACACTGAAGCTTTCTTT. Amino acids: CASSQPTGQGLNTEAFF.

This chain links TRBV29-1 with TRBJ2-1; D possibly uses TRBD1 or TRBD2 (5 bases each). The CDR3 is 13 residues long. V lost 3 bases to trimming and J lost 7 bases, with 13 bases between them. Germline loops: CDR1 SQVTM, CDR2 ANQGSEA. DNA of the CDR3: TGCAGCGTTGAGTTGGCAGGGAGTAATGAGCAGTTCTTC. Translation: CSVELAGSNEQFF.

The chain combines TRBV4-2 with TRBJ1-1; the D is unclear. V lost 3 bases, J lost 6 bases, and 14 bases lay in between. The CDR3 has 14 amino acids. Germline V gene sequence: CDR1 LGHNA, CDR2 YNFKEQ. CDR3 in DNA: TGTGCCAGCAGCCAGGCGGGGATGAGGTCTGAAGCTTTCTTT. Encoded protein: CASSQAGMRSEAFF.

This clonotype was detected a few times. This chain links TRBV7-6 with TRBJ2-2; 11 positions match TRBD2. Germline-derived CDR1 and CDR2 are SGHVS and FNYEAQ. The CDR3 extends over 15 amino acids. The trim removed 5 bases at V and 4 bases at J, leaving 3 bases unmatched. CDR3 protein: CASSELAGVTGELFF. The CDR3 bases are TGTGCCAGCAGCGAACTAGCGGGAGTCACCGGGGAGCTGTTTTTT.

This clonotype has more than one count but fewer than ten. This chain joins TRBV9 and TRBJ1-3; D not resolved. Between the trimmed V and J ends, which lost 4 bases and 0 bases, there was a span of 14 bases. Germline V gives CDR1 SGDLS, CDR2 YYNGEE. The CDR3 loop spans 16 amino acids. The CDR3 region has the DNA TGTGCCAGCAGCCCTTTCCGGGCTCTCTCTGGAAACACCATATATTTT. Translation: CASSPFRALSGNTIYF.

This clonotype was detected a few times. The chain has TRBV27 and TRBJ2-1, with TRBD2 identical over 8 bases. Trimming at V came to 2 bases and at J to 6 bases, leaving 3 bases not matched to a gene. This CDR3 contains 14 residues. The germline V gene has CDR1 MNHEY and CDR2 SMNVEV (reference sequence). CDR3: CASSLLAGFNEQFF. CDR3 DNA sequence: TGTGCCAGCAGTTTACTAGCGGGCTTCAATGAGCAGTTCTTC.

In this sample, this clonotype turned up once. J is TRBJ2-3 and V is TRBV9, with 9 bases that match TRBD2. The CDR3 contains 16 residues. After removal of 0 bases from V and 2 bases from J, the junction contained 4 bases not matched to a gene. Per the germline V gene, CDR1 is SGDLS and CDR2 is YYNGEE. The chain's CDR3 is CASSVALAGNTDTQYF. The CDR3 nucleotides are TGTGCCAGCAGCGTAGCCCTAGCGGGAAACACAGATACGCAGTATTTT.

This clonotype has a handful of counts. The CDR3 is CASSPHGQGKNEQYF. CDR3 nucleotide sequence: TGTGCCAGCAGCCCGCACGGACAGGGGAAGAACGAGCAGTACTTC. The V and J genes are TRBV12-3 or TRBV12-4 and TRBJ2-7; 9 bases match TRBD1. The V gene end was trimmed by 6 bases and the J gene end by 5 bases; junction bases not matched to a gene: 11. The CDR3 totals 15 residues.

This clonotype was found once. This sequence joins TRBV2 and TRBJ1-5, with D possibly being TRBD1 (6 bases). The CDR3 covers 14 residues. The V and J ends lost 6 bases and 3 bases respectively, with 12 bases between them. CDR1 and CDR2 from the germline V gene are SNHLY and FYNNEI. The CDR3 sequence is CASSLTGYNQPQHF. The CDR3 DNA follows: TGTGCCAGCAGCCTGACAGGCTACAATCAGCCCCAGCATTTT.

The chain couples TRBV7-9 to TRBJ2-1; the D gene is possibly TRBD2 (5 bases). V was shortened by 5 bases and J by 3 bases, with 8 bases between the two germline ends. This CDR3 is built from 13 residues. Germline CDR1 and CDR2: SEHNR and FQNEAQ (reference sequence). The CDR3 here is CASSIRDYNEQFF. CDR3 nucleotide sequence: TGTGCCAGCAGCATTCGGGACTACAATGAGCAGTTCTTC.

This clonotype was detected a few times. The V gene is TRBV18, the J gene TRBJ1-1, with a possible D match to TRBD1 (5 bases). Trimming removed 7 bases from V and 2 bases from J, with 8 bases in between. From germline, CDR1 is KGHSH and CDR2 LQKENI. The CDR3 covers 12 residues. The chain's CDR3 is CASFGANTEAFF. The CDR3, as DNA: TGTGCCAGCTTCGGGGCAAACACTGAAGCTTTCTTT.

In DNA form, the CDR3 reads TGTGCCAGCAGCGACGGACCGTTATGGGGCTACACCTTC. This codes for CASSDGPLWGYTF. V is TRBV9 and J is TRBJ1-2; D gene ambiguous. Trimming removed 3 bases from V and 8 bases from J, with 14 bases in between. Germline lookup yields CDR1 SGDLS and CDR2 YYNGEE. The CDR3 is 13 residues long.

CDR3 protein: CASSLGLANTEAFF. CDR3 in DNA: TGTGCCAGCAGCTTGGGTCTTGCGAACACTGAAGCTTTCTTT. The chain couples TRBV5-6 to TRBJ1-1; D is unclear. This CDR3 spans 14 amino acids. Looked up from germline, CDR1 is SGHDT and CDR2 is YYEEEE. The ends were cut back, 0 bases at V and 1 base at J, with 7 bases in the middle.

This chain joins TRBV6-1 and TRBJ2-7, with D uncertain. The CDR3 runs 16 residues. Germline assignment: CDR1 MNHNS and CDR2 SASEGT. With 1 base removed from V and 3 bases from J, the gap between germline ends came to 16 bases. CDR3 coding DNA: TGTGCCAGCAGTGAAGGTCGGGCAAGCCTACGCTACGAGCAGTACTTC. Its protein is CASSEGRASLRYEQYF.

The rearrangement joins TRBV27 to TRBJ2-5, with D perhaps given as TRBD1 or TRBD2 (5 bases each). V was shortened by 5 bases and J by 7 bases, with 20 bases between the two germline ends. The CDR3 totals 15 residues. In germline, CDR1 is MNHEY, CDR2 SMNVEV (reference sequence). CDR3 protein: CASSQKGDLYGTQYF. In nucleotides, the CDR3 is TGTGCCAGCAGTCAAAAAGGGGACCTATACGGGACCCAGTACTTC.

This clonotype occurred a few times. The rearrangement uses TRBV12-3 or TRBV12-4 and TRBJ2-1; D gene unclear. V was pared by 3 bases and J by 5 bases, with 14 bases between. This CDR3 contains 15 residues. CDR3 nucleotides: TGTGCCAGCAGTTTTACCGTCAAGCGTAACAATGAGCAGTTCTTC. It codes for CASSFTVKRNNEQFF.

This clonotype was counted between two and nine times. The J gene is TRBJ2-5, the V gene TRBV12-3 or TRBV12-4, with TRBD2 identical over 8 bases. V lost 2 bases, J lost 4 bases, and 12 bases stayed unmatched. This CDR3 region has 17 residues. CDR3 region: CASSLLAGGAGGETQYF. The CDR3 coding sequence is TGTGCCAGCAGTTTACTCGCAGGCGGGGCGGGAGGAGAGACCCAGTACTTC.

The chain recombines TRBV5-1 with TRBJ1-4; a weak D match, TRBD1 (5 bases). The CDR3 is 14 residues long. Germline V gives CDR1 SGHRS, CDR2 YFSETQ. V dropped 7 bases and J dropped 5 bases, with 15 bases sitting between them. CDR3 sequence (DNA): TGCGCCAGCTCACGGTTTGGGGGAAATGAAAAACTGTTTTTT. Translating gives CASSRFGGNEKLFF.

Here the CDR3 reads CASRLVLAAGQYF. CDR3 DNA sequence: TGTGCAAGTCGCTTAGTACTAGCGGCAGGGCAGTACTTC. The chain is built from TRBV12-2 and TRBJ2-7; TRBD2, as called in the table, went unchecked against the DNA. TRBV12-2 is a documented pseudogene. There are 13 residues in the CDR3.

This clonotype was detected a few times. This sequence joins TRBV6-2 or TRBV6-3 and TRBJ2-7, with 7 nucleotides matching TRBD1. Germline V gene sequence: CDR1 MNHEY, CDR2 SVGEGT. Losses at the gene ends were 6 bases for V and 3 bases for J; bases not matched to a gene: 5. This CDR3 is built from 13 residues. CDR3 nucleotides: TGTGCCAGCAGATGGACAGGCGTCTACGAGCAGTACTTC. This encodes CASRWTGVYEQYF.

This clonotype was observed a few times. The V call is TRBV20-1, the J call TRBJ1-1; tentatively, D is TRBD1 (6 bases). There are 14 residues in the CDR3. V lost 0 bases, J lost 4 bases, and 12 bases lay in between. The germline CDR1 and CDR2 sequences are DFQATT and SNEGSKA (reference sequence). CDR3 sequence reads: CSARDRAGVTEAFF. The CDR3 coding sequence is TGCAGTGCTAGAGATCGGGCAGGGGTCACTGAAGCTTTCTTT.